This TCR beta chain was observed in a study of memory CD4+ T cells and cytomegalovirus serostatus. Looking at the study overall: This sample comes from healthy Belgian adults, about 10 CMV seropositive, about 23 seronegative. Findings and limits, study-wide: Of 150 to 200 reported CMV TCRbeta sequences, around 62 were found in memory CD4+ repertoires.

Measured with immunoSEQ multiplex PCR; TCRdb has only the in-frame clones, and not every one. This table holds 30,000 to 40,000 clones, around 79% found once. Germline CDR1 MDHEN, CDR2 SYDVKM. The CDR3 is 12 amino acids. Trimming cost V 1 base and J 10 bases, with 10 bases left between them. The sort gate was single viable CD3+CD4+CD8-CD45RO+ cells for memory CD4+ T cells. Concerning this clone itself: The antigen is undetermined.

The receptor was isolated from an adult in good health and CMV-seropositive. The source material was memory CD4+ T cells from blood. J is TRBJ1-1 and V is TRBV28; possibly TRBD1 for D (5 bases). Here the CDR3 reads CASSLLRGGAFF. The CDR3 nucleotides read TGTGCCAGCAGTTTATTGAGGGGAGGAGCTTTCTTT. The variable domain in full, with the rest retrieved from reference TRBV28 and TRBJ1-1, is DVKVTQSSRYLVKRTGEKVFLECVQDMDHENMFWYRQDPGLGLRLIYFSYDVKMKEKGDIPEGYSVSREKKERFSLILESASTNQTSMYLCASSLLRGGAFFGQGTRLTVV.